This entry features one T cell receptor beta chain sequence. No antigen is known for it. Clones were read by immunoSEQ multiplex PCR, and TCRdb kept only the in-frame ones, dropping some. The table records about 69,000 clones, over 60% of them present only once. The record originates from a study of OX40 agonist ivuxolimab in advanced cancers. Across the study: Dose-escalation patients' cancers were hepatocellular carcinoma, melanoma, renal cell or head and neck cancer.

Study observations and caveats: Compared with CD4+, CD8+ T cells on average had more expanded clones.

Germline lookup yields CDR1 SGHRS and CDR2 YFSETQ. The CDR3 covers 16 residues. The V segment lost 4 bases and the J segment 0 bases; nucleotides outside the gene matches: 7. The rearrangement links TRBV5-1 to TRBJ1-2, with TRBD1 matching 9 bases. This TCR was recovered from an adult with an advanced solid tumor such as melanoma, head and neck, liver or kidney cancer. Sample: CD4+ or CD8+ T cells sorted from blood, taken in a trial of the OX40 agonist ivuxolimab. The CDR3 DNA sequence: TGCGCCAGCAGCCGGGACAGGGTAGAGGCTAACTATGGCTACACCTTC. It translates to CASSRDRVEANYGYTF. Combining the CDR3 with reference TRBV5-1 and TRBJ1-2 gives the whole variable domain KAGVTQTPRYLIKTRGQQVTLSCSPISGHRSVSWYQQTPGQGLQFLFEYFSETQRNKGNFPGRFSGRQFSNSRSEMNVSTLELGDSALYLCASSRDRVEANYGYTFGSGTRLTVV.